This note documents a single TCR beta chain sequence. Repertoires were generated with immunoSEQ multiplex PCR, while TCRdb's copy carries only in-frame clones and drops some. The sample holds 20,000 to 30,000 clones, 80% to 95% seen once. This entry comes from a study of multiple sclerosis patients with progressive multifocal leukoencephalopathy. Time point reported: around 12 months of natalizumab therapy. The clonotype comes from a man aged 30 to 39 with multiple sclerosis. The sequences come from PBMCs, collected from a patient treated with natalizumab.

Here the CDR3 reads CASSLAGTEYQPQHF. CDR3 coding DNA: TGCGCCAGCAGCTTGGCCGGGACAGAGTATCAGCCCCAGCATTTT. The chain joins TRBV5-1 to TRBJ1-5, with 7 bases fitting TRBD1. CDR3 length equals 15 residues. Germline assignment: CDR1 SGHRS and CDR2 YFSETQ. V was clipped by 0 bases and J by 5 bases; unmatched bases: 5.